These 20 T cell receptor beta chains were sequenced from one sample in a study of blood T cells in healthy people across ages. Then a second PCR, running about 6 to 12 cycles, was carried out with a sample-barcoded 5' primer and a J-beta primer mix. Each CDR3 protein is one row after TCRdb ran MiXCR on the 5' RACE reads. Here the sample spans 850,000 to 1,000,000 distinct CDR3 sequences, just over 50% being singletons. Sequenced sample: blood. These receptors originate from a woman aged 55-69 years in good health.

This chain uses TRBV5-6 with TRBJ1-4; a possible D gene is TRBD1 (6 bases). Trimming cost V 4 bases and J 5 bases, with 15 bases left between them. Germline CDR1 is SGHDT and CDR2 is YYEEEE. The CDR3 spans 15 residues. The CDR3 protein is CASSISGGGNEKLFF. The CDR3 DNA is TGTGCCAGCAGCATCTCGGGGGGCGGCAATGAAAAACTGTTTTTT.

V is TRBV20-1 and J is TRBJ2-3, with TRBD2 matching 11 bases. CDR3 size: 16 residues. Trimming took 3 bases from V and 2 from J; bases not matched to a gene: 7. The germline V gene encodes CDR1 DFQATT and CDR2 SNEGSKA (reference sequence). The CDR3 DNA follows: TGCAGTGCTAGCGCTAGCGGGAGGATTATCACAGATACGCAGTATTTT. It codes for CSASASGRIITDTQYF.

The chain carries TRBV10-2 and TRBJ2-4, with 10 bases that match TRBD2. The CDR3 totals 18 residues. The V and J ends lost 4 bases and 0 bases, in that order; junction bases with no gene match: 9. Germline assignment: CDR1 WSHSY and CDR2 SAAADI. The CDR3 DNA reads TGCGCCAGCAGTGGTCCTAGCGGGAGTTTGGTAGCCAAAAACATTCAGTACTTC. It codes for CASSGPSGSLVAKNIQYF.

This chain connects TRBV20-1 to TRBJ2-5; 12 bases fit TRBD2. The junction had 6 bases not matched to a gene; V was cut back by 3 bases and J by 7 bases. CDR1 DFQATT and CDR2 SNEGSKA come from the germline V gene (reference sequence). The CDR3 runs to 14 residues. The CDR3, as DNA: TGCAGTGCTAGGCTGCCGGGACTAGCGGGGACCCAGTACTTC. Its protein product is CSARLPGLAGTQYF.

This clonotype was observed a handful of times. The chain combines TRBV29-1 with TRBJ2-6; D perhaps matches TRBD2 (5 bases). This CDR3 region has 14 residues. V lost 4 bases, J lost 4 bases, and 11 bases lay in between. Germline assignment: CDR1 SQVTM and CDR2 ANQGSEA. The CDR3 DNA reads TGCAGCGTTGGGTGGGGAGCAGGGGCCAACGTCCTGACTTTC. The encoded protein is CSVGWGAGANVLTF.

Only a few counts were recorded for this clonotype. This chain connects TRBV6-5 to TRBJ2-5; 7 nucleotides match TRBD2. The ends lost 4 bases at V and 2 bases at J; junction bases unmatched: 4. The CDR3 totals 14 residues. CDR1 is MNHEY, CDR2 SVGAGI, per germline. CDR3 coding DNA: TGTGCCAGCAGTTCTACTAGCGAACAAGAGACCCAGTACTTC. As protein: CASSSTSEQETQYF.

This clonotype was counted between two and nine times. The CDR3 loop is CASSFPPTSYEQYF. CDR3 DNA sequence: TGTGCCAGCAGTTTCCCCCCAACTTCCTACGAGCAGTACTTC. The chain is built from TRBV27 and TRBJ2-7, with D unclear. Per germline, CDR1 MNHEY and CDR2 SMNVEV (reference sequence). V lost 3 bases and J lost 1, with 10 bases in between. The CDR3 spans 14 residues.

J is TRBJ2-1 and V is TRBV6-2 or TRBV6-3; 9 nucleotides agree with TRBD1. V trimming: 6 bases; J trimming: 3 bases; junction bases outside the gene matches: 6. In germline, CDR1 is MNHEY, CDR2 SVGEGT. This CDR3 contains 15 residues. In DNA form, the CDR3 reads TGTGCCAGCAGGGGACAGGGACTTCTCTACAATGAGCAGTTCTTC. It yields the protein CASRGQGLLYNEQFF.

This clonotype occurred a few times. The J gene is TRBJ2-7, the V gene TRBV29-1; TRBD2 matches at 7 bases. The CDR3 runs 14 residues. Germline lookup yields CDR1 SQVTM and CDR2 ANQGSEA. V gave up 2 bases and J gave up 7 bases; unmatched junction bases: 11. The CDR3 DNA reads as TGCAGCGTTGAACTCCGGACTAGTCGAGTAGAGCAGTACTTC. Translation gives CSVELRTSRVEQYF.

The rearrangement joins TRBV24-1 to TRBJ2-3; no reliable D call. Trimming stripped 5 bases from V and 1 base from J, with 6 bases between. Germline-derived CDR1 and CDR2 are KGHDR and SFDVKD. The CDR3 extends over 13 amino acids. The CDR3 loop is CATSGKGTDTQYF. In nucleotides, the CDR3 is TGTGCCACCAGTGGTAAGGGCACAGATACGCAGTATTTT.

This clonotype was seen only a few times. This chain joins TRBV7-3 and TRBJ2-1; unclear D gene. Germline-derived CDR1 and CDR2 are SGHTA and FQGTGA. The CDR3 covers 11 residues. Trimming cost V 4 bases and J 10 bases, with 8 bases left between them. CDR3 sequence: CASSSNQEQFF. DNA of the CDR3: TGTGCCAGCAGCTCCAACCAAGAGCAGTTCTTC.

This clonotype was counted many times. CDR3 DNA sequence: TGTGCCATCAGTGTGGGAAATACGCAGTATTTT. Its protein product is CAISVGNTQYF. V and J are TRBV10-3 and TRBJ2-3; the D is unclear. CDR1 is ENHRY and CDR2 is SYGVKD in the germline V gene. V lost 4 bases, J lost 7 bases, and 6 bases lay in between. The CDR3 extends over 11 amino acids.

This clonotype was counted between two and nine times. The rearrangement uses TRBV28 and TRBJ2-5; D possibly uses TRBD1 or TRBD2 (5 bases each). V was cut by 5 bases and J by 0 bases, with 13 bases left in between. From germline, CDR1 is MDHEN and CDR2 SYDVKM. The CDR3 is 15 amino acids. CDR3: CASSPRGAYQETQYF. The CDR3 bases are TGTGCCAGCAGTCCCCGGGGCGCTTACCAAGAGACCCAGTACTTC.

This clonotype appeared a few times. The chain is built from TRBV6-2 or TRBV6-3 and TRBJ1-5, with a possible D match to TRBD1 (5 bases). The CDR3 extends over 14 amino acids. Germline V gene lookup returns CDR1 MNHEY and CDR2 SVGEGT. V was clipped by 4 bases and J by 5 bases, with 12 bases between them. In DNA form, the CDR3 reads TGTGCCAGCAGTTCAGGGCTTCTCGATCAGCCCCAGCATTTT. It encodes CASSSGLLDQPQHF.

The table lists this clonotype with a few counts. The gene calls are TRBV7-9 and TRBJ2-7, with TRBD2 matching over 11 bases. Germline V gene data show CDR1 as SEHNR and CDR2 as FQNEAQ (reference sequence). V shed 3 bases, J shed 3 bases, and the junction held 10 bases outside the gene matches. The CDR3 has 17 amino acids. CDR3 in DNA: TGTGCCAGCAGCTTTGGGACTAGCGGCGATGCGAACTACGAGCAGTACTTC. This translates into CASSFGTSGDANYEQYF.

This chain connects TRBV9 to TRBJ2-3; D is perhaps TRBD1 (6 bases). V shed 4 bases and J shed 4 bases, with 19 bases lying between them. The CDR3 totals 16 residues. Germline loops: CDR1 SGDLS, CDR2 YYNGEE. CDR3 DNA sequence: TGTGCCAGCAGCCCGTCGGCACAGGGCATCGCAGATACGCAGTATTTT. Residues: CASSPSAQGIADTQYF.

This clonotype was picked up one time. The rearrangement joins TRBV20-1 to TRBJ2-3; TRBD2 matches 11 bases. The ends lost 0 bases at V and 4 bases at J; junction bases unmatched: 6. Germline V CDR1 and CDR2: DFQATT, SNEGSKA (reference sequence). The CDR3 consists of 16 residues. DNA for the CDR3: TGCAGTGCTAGAGATGTGTTAGCGGGAGGGCCAGATACGCAGTATTTT. It yields the protein CSARDVLAGGPDTQYF.

This clonotype occurred a few times. The chain carries TRBV28 and TRBJ2-1; the D is unclear. The CDR3 is made up of 12 amino acids. The germline V and J ends were trimmed by 6 bases and 12 bases, with 15 bases remaining between them. The V gene's germline CDR1 is MDHEN and CDR2 SYDVKM. CDR3 in DNA: TGTGCCAGCAGAGTCGAGACTGGTCCGCAGTTCTTC. This sequence encodes CASRVETGPQFF.

The chain has TRBV10-3 and TRBJ2-3; TRBD2 aligns across 7 bases. Trimming cost V 7 bases and J 1 base; bases outside gene matches: 5. Germline CDR1 reads ENHRY; CDR2 reads SYGVKD. This CDR3 spans 14 amino acids. CDR3 protein: CAIKGGPGTDTQYF. DNA of the CDR3: TGTGCCATCAAGGGAGGGCCCGGCACAGATACGCAGTATTTT.

V gene TRBV9 combines with J gene TRBJ2-5; TRBD2 matches at 11 bases. The J call may be in error: the DNA end matches TRBJ2-7 better. Germline values: CDR1 SGDLS, CDR2 YYNGEE. The CDR3 length is 15 residues. The CDR3 region is CASSPSLAGGPEQYF. As DNA, the CDR3 is TGTGCCAGCAGCCCGAGCCTAGCGGGAGGTCCCGAGCAGTACTTC.